The source of this TCR beta chain is a study of blood T cell repertoires in COVID-19 (dated by TCRdb to 2020 to 2022). With respect to the entire study: Samples covering the acute and convalescent phases of COVID-19 were provided by collaborators in the United States, Italy and Spain. The samples were drawn from two sources: the first 160 participants of the ongoing ImmuneRACE study, and about 1,300 subjects contributed by 6 global collaborators. Deeply sampled blood TCRbeta repertoires from subjects exposed to, actively infected with, or recovered from COVID-19 were included in the dataset. Nearly every sample came with metadata listing a de-identified subject ID, COVID-19 status, age in years and sex. A freely available public database, intended as a resource for researchers studying the immune response to SARS-CoV-2, is where the repertoires were released. The material from the prospective study consisted of cDNA or gDNA derived from T cells, B-cell-depleted T cells, or PBMCs. Where available, HLA class I and class II types were taken from metadata supplied by the sample provider and were not determined by assay-based typing.

Summary of the overall study and its limitations: Clinical and demographic metadata were provided uncurated, with the amount varying by source and participant.

This clone was counted only a few times. This clone's antigen is unknown. It has no much larger one-base neighbor in the sample; base qualities were not kept. In the prospective study, participants were about 18 to 100 years old, resided in 25 or so geographic areas of the United States, and were enrolled through a virtual design. Cohort assignment in the prospective study relied on participant-reported clinical history from a screening survey and a study questionnaire. A participant counted as exposed if, within 2 weeks of entering the study, that participant had been in contact with someone who had a PCR-confirmed or clinician-diagnosed COVID-19 case. In the prospective study, mobile phlebotomists collected whole blood, serum and a nasopharyngeal or oropharyngeal swab from each participant. Prospective study participants could optionally give additional blood draws and questionnaires over an approximately two-month period. Blood samples from the prospective study were shipped frozen or at room temperature prior to DNA extraction.

Measured from the cysteine to the phenylalanine, the CDR3 is 15 residues long. Of the read, only the CDR3 DNA is kept; its 45 bases are in frame from base 1. In the germline V gene, CDR1 corresponds to MDHEN and CDR2 to SYDVKM. Compared with germline, V lacks 5 bases and J lacks 5 bases; bases without a gene match: 8. TCRbeta CDR3 regions were amplified from genomic DNA using the immunoSEQ Assay, a bias-controlled multiplex PCR. The source study handled its data this way. Within the assay, amplification of reference gene primers was used to estimate how many nucleated cells each sample contained. To quantify the absolute abundance of each unique TCRbeta CDR3 rearrangement, sequence reads were collapsed and filtered. For each sample, productive Simpson clonality was calculated as the square root of Simpson's diversity index over productive rearrangements. In TCRdb, the immuneACCESS table is reduced to in-frame sequences with V and J assigned. These tables do not hold every clone; where another copy was compared, an unresolved V gene accounts for under half, and the others remain unexplained. V and J calls and clone size are copied from that table; D and trimming were computed from the DNA. This sample gives 250,000 or so clones in total; 75% to 95% of them show up just once. Together, the top ten hold around 2.8% of the sample.

The source is a middle-aged man who had been exposed to COVID-19. Sequencing input: PBMCs or T cells enriched from blood (not recorded which). The sequence joins TRBV28 to TRBJ2-3, with TRBD1 identical over 9 junction bases. Here is the DNA: TGTGCCAGCAGTCCTCGGACAGGGGCGGAAGATACGCAGTATTTT. Translated, it reads CASSPRTGAEDTQYF.